The 23 T cell receptor beta chains below come from one sample, sequenced in a study of blood T cell repertoires in COVID-19. Libraries were prepared by immunoSEQ multiplex PCR; TCRdb keeps only in-frame clonotypes and omits some of them. Here the sample spans a few hundred thousand clones, nearly 90% being singletons. Specimen: PBMCs or T cells enriched from blood (not recorded which). These receptors were collected from a man aged 25-40 years who had been exposed to COVID-19.

The chain carries TRBV5-1 and TRBJ2-7; tentative D call: TRBD2 (5 bases). The CDR3 is made up of 16 amino acids. Trimming shortened V by 0 bases and J by 1 base, and 14 bases separated the two germline ends. Germline loops: CDR1 SGHRS, CDR2 YFSETQ. The chain's CDR3 is CASSLGEPWVSYEQYF. In DNA, the CDR3 is TGCGCCAGCAGCTTGGGGGAGCCGTGGGTGTCCTACGAGCAGTACTTC. The complete variable domain, with remaining parts taken from reference TRBV5-1 and TRBJ2-7, reads KAGVTQTPRYLIKTRGQQVTLSCSPISGHRSVSWYQQTPGQGLQFLFEYFSETQRNKGNFPGRFSGRQFSNSRSEMNVSTLELGDSALYLCASSLGEPWVSYEQYFGPGTRLTVT.

The chain is built from TRBV2 and TRBJ1-1; TRBD1 matches 10 bases. V trimming: 6 bases; J trimming: 4 bases; junction bases outside the gene matches: 5. Germline CDR1 reads SNHLY; CDR2 reads FYNNEI. The CDR3 consists of 14 residues. The CDR3 bases are TGTGCCAGCAGCGACGGACAGGGGGGCACTGAAGCTTTCTTT. This encodes CASSDGQGGTEAFF.

V is TRBV5-1 and J is TRBJ1-4; D gene uncertain. The ends were cut back, 0 bases at V and 4 bases at J, with 10 bases in the middle. This CDR3 is 15 amino acids long. Germline V gene sequence: CDR1 SGHRS, CDR2 YFSETQ. CDR3 sequence: CASSLAIRDNEKLFF. CDR3 DNA: TGCGCCAGCAGCTTGGCTATCCGAGATAATGAAAAACTGTTTTTT.

The chain recombines TRBV9 with TRBJ1-3; 7 nucleotides align to TRBD1. CDR3 length: 16 amino acids. Germline CDR1 is SGDLS and CDR2 is YYNGEE. Trimming took 4 bases from V and 0 from J; bases not matched to a gene: 7. The CDR3: CASSPDRDPSGNTIYF. The CDR3 DNA sequence: TGTGCCAGCAGCCCCGACAGGGACCCCTCTGGAAACACCATATATTTT. Combining the CDR3 with reference TRBV9 and TRBJ1-3 gives the whole variable domain DSGVTQTPKHLITATGQRVTLRCSPRSGDLSVYWYQQSLDQGLQFLIQYYNGEERAKGNILERFSAQQFPDLHSELNLSSLELGDSALYFCASSPDRDPSGNTIYFGEGSWLTVV.

This clone occurred once. J is TRBJ2-1 and V is TRBV3-1 (or the pseudogene TRBV3-2); 14 nucleotides match TRBD2. J was trimmed by 9 bases and V by 1 base; bases with no gene match: 8. This CDR3 comprises 17 residues. In germline, CDR1 is LGHDT, CDR2 YNNKEL (reference sequence). The CDR3 sequence: CASSQARRTSGGFEQFF. The CDR3 nucleotides read TGTGCCAGCAGCCAAGCCAGAAGGACTAGCGGGGGGTTTGAGCAGTTCTTC.

This chain links TRBV7-2 with TRBJ2-4; 7 nucleotides match TRBD2. The CDR3 covers 13 residues. Trimming cost V 1 base and J 9 bases; bases outside gene matches: 3. Germline CDR1 and CDR2: SGHTA and FQGNSA. CDR3 sequence (DNA): TGTGCCAGCAGCTTAGGCGGGGAGGGCATTCAGTACTTC. This encodes CASSLGGEGIQYF.

The rearrangement links TRBV2 to TRBJ1-6; 7 bases fit TRBD1. CDR1 is SNHLY and CDR2 is FYNNEI in the germline V gene. The J segment lost 7 bases and the V segment lost 6 bases, leaving 9 bases of the junction unmatched. This CDR3 has 15 amino acids. The DNA for the CDR3 is TGTGCCAGCAGGGCCCTGGGACAGCCCAATTCACCCCTCCACTTT. This gives the protein CASRALGQPNSPLHF.

The chain couples TRBV6-4 to TRBJ2-2; unclear D gene. The CDR3 has 16 residues. Germline V gene sequence: CDR1 MRHNA, CDR2 SNTAGT. Trimming cost V 5 bases and J 0 bases, with 13 bases left between them. The CDR3 loop reads CASSPTVTTNTGELFF. The DNA of the CDR3 is TGTGCCAGCAGTCCTACAGTTACCACGAACACCGGGGAGCTGTTTTTT.

This clone was picked up one time. The chain carries TRBV20-1 and TRBJ1-2; D gene ambiguous. The V end was cut by 4 bases, the J end by 8 bases, with 11 bases between. The CDR3 totals 11 residues. Per germline, CDR1 DFQATT and CDR2 SNEGSKA (reference sequence). CDR3 loop: CSANSPGGYTF. In DNA, the CDR3 is TGCAGTGCTAATAGCCCGGGAGGCTACACCTTC.

This clone came up many times. The chain is built from TRBV6-2 or TRBV6-3 and TRBJ2-5, with 12 nucleotides matching TRBD2. The CDR3 is made up of 16 amino acids. CDR1 MNHEY and CDR2 SVGEGT come from the germline V gene. Trimming removed 4 bases from V and 4 bases from J; junction bases left unmatched: 7. CDR3 nucleotide sequence: TGTGCCAGCAGTTTACTAGCGGGGGGATTCGTAGAGACCCAGTACTTC. This translates into CASSLLAGGFVETQYF.

The chain combines TRBV11-2 with TRBJ1-3; D gene uncertain. V was pared by 5 bases and J by 0 bases, with 11 bases between. The CDR3 runs to 15 residues. The germline gives CDR1 SGHAT, CDR2 FQNNGV. Here the CDR3 reads CASSLASGSGNTIYF. The CDR3 DNA reads as TGTGCCAGCAGCCTAGCTTCAGGCTCTGGAAACACCATATATTTT.

This chain connects TRBV4-1 to TRBJ2-7; D is unresolved. The CDR3 runs 14 residues. Germline CDR1 and CDR2: MGHRA and YSYEKL. Trimming pared 2 bases from V and 3 bases from J, leaving 11 bases between. The CDR3 coding sequence is TGCGCCAGCAGCCAAAAAGTCACAAGCTACGAGCAGTACTTC. This gives the protein CASSQKVTSYEQYF.

This rearrangement joins TRBV3-1 (or the pseudogene TRBV3-2) to TRBJ2-5; the D gene is possibly TRBD2 (6 bases). V lost 4 bases and J 5 bases, leaving 17 bases between the germline ends. Germline CDR1 reads LGHDT; CDR2 reads YNNKEL (reference sequence). CDR3 length: 15 amino acids. The CDR3 sequence is CASSPPQGGMETQYF. The CDR3 coding sequence is TGTGCCAGCAGCCCACCCCAGGGAGGTATGGAGACCCAGTACTTC.

This chain connects TRBV19 to TRBJ2-5; 10 positions agree with TRBD2. Trimming took 7 bases from V and 0 from J; bases not matched to a gene: 11. CDR1 and CDR2 (germline): LNHDA, SQIVND (reference sequence). The CDR3 loop spans 17 amino acids. CDR3 loop: CASKLSGRVGYQETQYF. In DNA form, the CDR3 reads TGTGCCAGTAAATTGAGCGGGAGGGTAGGATACCAAGAGACCCAGTACTTC. Supplemented by reference TRBV19 and TRBJ2-5, the full variable domain reads DGGITQSPKYLFRKEGQNVTLSCEQNLNHDAMYWYRQDPGQGLRLIYYSQIVNDFQKGDIAEGYSVSREKKESFPLTVTSAQKNPTAFYLCASKLSGRVGYQETQYFGPGTRLLVL.

This chain links TRBV4-2 with TRBJ2-7, with D possibly being TRBD2 (6 bases). The ends were cut back, 0 bases at V and 5 bases at J, with 23 bases in the middle. CDR1 and CDR2 (germline): LGHNA, YNFKEQ. CDR3 length: 18 residues. The CDR3 DNA reads as TGTGCCAGCAGCCAAGAGACTAGGATGGCGAGCGTAGGTCACGAGCAGTACTTC. Amino acid sequence: CASSQETRMASVGHEQYF.

This clone was counted many times. J is TRBJ2-7 and V is TRBV30, with 9 positions matching TRBD1. Unmatched junction bases numbered 8, after V lost 2 bases and J lost 0 bases. CDR3 length equals 16 residues. Per the germline V gene, CDR1 is GTSNPN and CDR2 is SVGIG (reference sequence). In DNA, the CDR3 is TGTGCCTGGAGTACGGGACAGGGCCTTAGCTCCTACGAGCAGTACTTC. As protein: CAWSTGQGLSSYEQYF.

V usage is TRBV14 and J usage is TRBJ1-1; D perhaps matches TRBD1 (6 bases). Per germline, CDR1 SGHDN and CDR2 FVKESK. V was trimmed by 4 bases and J by 1 base, leaving 16 bases between them. The CDR3 totals 16 residues. CDR3 sequence: CASSPLYLQGNTEAFF. For the CDR3, the DNA is TGTGCCAGCAGCCCTCTATATTTACAGGGGAACACTGAAGCTTTCTTT.

The rearrangement uses TRBV5-4 and TRBJ2-7; 9 bases agree with TRBD1. Germline trimming cut 3 bases from V and 4 bases from J; bases unmatched to any gene: 8. Germline loops: CDR1 SGHNT, CDR2 YYREEE (reference sequence). The CDR3 is made up of 15 amino acids. DNA of the CDR3: TGTGCCAGCAGCTCTCCGGGACAGGGAAGTTACGAGCAGTACTTC. Protein sequence: CASSSPGQGSYEQYF.

V and J are TRBV12-5 and TRBJ1-1, with D possibly matching TRBD1 (6 bases). Germline loops: CDR1 LGHNT, CDR2 FRNRAP. The CDR3 sequence is 17 residues long. V was shortened by 2 bases and J by 1 base, with 17 bases between the two germline ends. This CDR3 reads CASGLPPPGQKNTEAFF. CDR3 in DNA: TGTGCTAGTGGTTTGCCCCCTCCGGGACAAAAGAACACTGAAGCTTTCTTT.

The V gene is TRBV20-1, the J gene TRBJ1-1, with TRBD1 matching 8 bases. V lost 3 bases and J lost 10; bases outside the gene matches: 10. This CDR3 comprises 13 residues. The germline gives CDR1 DFQATT, CDR2 SNEGSKA (reference sequence). CDR3 sequence (DNA): TGCAGTGCTAGTGTAGGACAGGGCCTGTTAGCTTTCTTT. Translating it yields CSASVGQGLLAFF.

The chain has TRBV5-4 and TRBJ1-1, with D possibly matching TRBD1 (5 bases). Trimming stripped 1 base from V and 6 bases from J, with 10 bases between. Looked up from germline, CDR1 is SGHNT and CDR2 is YYREEE (reference sequence). This CDR3 region has 13 residues. CDR3 amino acids: CASSLLQGSEAFF. The CDR3 DNA reads TGTGCCAGCAGCTTGTTGCAGGGCTCTGAAGCTTTCTTT.

The CDR3 reads CARSPFGTSAYQETQYF. The CDR3 nucleotides read TGTGCCAGAAGCCCCTTCGGGACTAGCGCCTACCAAGAGACCCAGTACTTC. The rearrangement joins TRBV5-3 to TRBJ2-5; TRBD2 aligns across 10 bases. TRBV5-3 is placed among ORFs of uncertain function. J lost 0 bases, V lost 4 bases, and 9 bases had no gene match. The CDR3 is 17 amino acids.

The chain is built from TRBV19 and TRBJ1-5, with 8 bases identical to TRBD1. This CDR3 is built from 13 residues. Looked up from germline, CDR1 is LNHDA and CDR2 is SQIVND (reference sequence). The V segment lost 9 bases and the J segment 4 bases; nucleotides outside the gene matches: 5. The CDR3 bases are TGTGCCAGCCAGAGACAGGGGAATCAGCCCCAGCATTTT. This codes for CASQRQGNQPQHF.